A single T cell receptor beta chain is shown here with its context. Trimming took 3 bases from V and 7 from J; bases not matched to a gene: 2. The CDR3 spans 13 residues. In germline, CDR1 is SGHAT, CDR2 FQNNGV. This sample was taken from a study of blood T cell repertoires in COVID-19. The wider study: COVID-19 samples, acute and convalescent, were from the United States, Italy and Spain.

The age range of participants was about 18 to 100 years, with residence in about 25 US areas. Assay used: immunoSEQ multiplex PCR; TCRdb lists only in-frame clones, some missing. The sample holds 250,000 or so clones, about 91% seen once. This clonotype originated in a human donor in a cohort exposed to, infected with or recovered from COVID-19 (not recorded which). The donor label of this sample is uncertain. Specimen: PBMCs or T cells enriched from blood (not recorded which). The rearrangement uses TRBV11-2 and TRBJ1-1; the match to TRBD1 covers 10 bases. The CDR3 DNA follows: TGTGCCAGCAGCTTGGACAGGGGGGGTGAAGCTTTCTTT. It encodes CASSLDRGGEAFF.